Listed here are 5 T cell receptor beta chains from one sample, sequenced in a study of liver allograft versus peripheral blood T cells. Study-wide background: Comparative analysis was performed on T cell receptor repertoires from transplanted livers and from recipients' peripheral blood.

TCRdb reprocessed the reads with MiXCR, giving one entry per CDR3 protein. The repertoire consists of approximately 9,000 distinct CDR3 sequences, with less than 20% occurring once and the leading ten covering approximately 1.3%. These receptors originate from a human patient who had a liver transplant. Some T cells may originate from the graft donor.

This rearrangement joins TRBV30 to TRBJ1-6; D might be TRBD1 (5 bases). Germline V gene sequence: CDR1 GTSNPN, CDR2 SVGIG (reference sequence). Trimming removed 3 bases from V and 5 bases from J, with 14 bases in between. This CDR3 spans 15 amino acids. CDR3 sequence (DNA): TGTGCCTGGAGCTTGGTGGGGACCAATAATTCACCCCTCCACTTT. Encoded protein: CAWSLVGTNNSPLHF.

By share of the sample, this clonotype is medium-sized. CDR3 loop: CASSIRGQGGSLDYGYTF. The CDR3 DNA is TGTGCCAGTAGTATAAGAGGGCAGGGAGGTAGTCTGGACTATGGCTACACCTTC. This chain joins TRBV19 and TRBJ1-2; maybe TRBD1 (5 bases). The CDR3 extends over 18 amino acids. Germline loops: CDR1 LNHDA, CDR2 SQIVND (reference sequence). V lost 2 bases to trimming and J lost 3 bases, with 22 bases between them.

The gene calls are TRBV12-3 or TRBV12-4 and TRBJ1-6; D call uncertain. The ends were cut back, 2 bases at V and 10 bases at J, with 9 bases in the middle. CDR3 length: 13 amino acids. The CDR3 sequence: CASSLYEGSPLHF. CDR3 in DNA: TGTGCCAGCAGTTTATATGAAGGGTCACCCCTCCACTTT.

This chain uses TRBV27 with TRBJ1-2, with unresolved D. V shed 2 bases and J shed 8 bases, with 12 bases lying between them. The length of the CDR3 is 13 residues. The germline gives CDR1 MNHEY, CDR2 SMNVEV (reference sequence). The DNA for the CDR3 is TGTGCCAGCAGTTTAAACGGTCAACGCGGCTACACCTTC. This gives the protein CASSLNGQRGYTF.

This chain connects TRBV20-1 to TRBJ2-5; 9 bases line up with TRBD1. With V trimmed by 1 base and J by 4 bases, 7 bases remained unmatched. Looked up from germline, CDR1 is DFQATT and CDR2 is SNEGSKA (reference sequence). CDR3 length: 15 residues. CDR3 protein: CSARGGTGRGETQYF. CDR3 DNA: TGCAGTGCTAGAGGGGGGACAGGGCGGGGAGAGACCCAGTACTTC.